A single sample is the source of the 5 T cell receptor beta chains below, sequenced in a study of cytomegalovirus exposure and HLA in healthy donors. This table comes from immunoSEQ multiplex PCR, and its TCRdb copy is limited to in-frame clones, with some not included. The table has 220,000 or so clones, roughly 88% seen once. Material for sequencing was PBMCs. Receptor source: a woman under 40 in good health and CMV-seropositive.

This clone was counted a single time. DNA for the CDR3: TGCGCCAGCAGCCGGGACATCCTATACGAGCAGTACTTC. This codes for CASSRDILYEQYF. The J gene is TRBJ2-7, the V gene TRBV4-1; D might be TRBD1 (6 bases). Germline CDR1 MGHRA, CDR2 YSYEKL. V gave up 4 bases and J gave up 4 bases, with 11 bases separating them. The CDR3 is made up of 13 amino acids.

V and J are TRBV27 and TRBJ1-2; 8 bases are a match to TRBD1. This CDR3 has 14 amino acids. CDR1 and CDR2 (germline): MNHEY, SMNVEV (reference sequence). V shed 4 bases and J 5 bases; nucleotides not matched to a gene: 6. CDR3 DNA: TGTGCCAGCAGTTCAGGGGGCATAGGGTATGGCTACACCTTC. Amino acid sequence: CASSSGGIGYGYTF.

V gene TRBV7-8 combines with J gene TRBJ1-5; no definite D call. With 1 base removed from V and 0 bases from J, the gap between germline ends came to 7 bases. Per the germline V gene, CDR1 is SGHVS and CDR2 is FQNEAQ. This CDR3 has 15 amino acids. The CDR3 DNA sequence: TGTGCCAGCAGCTTAGACGGAGATAGCAATCAGCCCCAGCATTTT. Protein product: CASSLDGDSNQPQHF.

The rearrangement uses TRBV6-1 and TRBJ1-1; D uncertain. Trimming cost V 8 bases and J 0 bases, with 10 bases left between them. This CDR3 spans 13 amino acids. Germline CDR1 is MNHNS and CDR2 is SASEGT. CDR3 bases: TGTGCCAGCCGTACAGCTGTGAACACTGAAGCTTTCTTT. It yields the protein CASRTAVNTEAFF.

V is TRBV5-6 and J is TRBJ1-2; D gene ambiguous. Germline values: CDR1 SGHDT, CDR2 YYEEEE. Trimming pared 0 bases from V and 9 bases from J, leaving 12 bases between. The CDR3 contains 13 residues. CDR3 region: CASSLVPDFSYTF. DNA for the CDR3: TGTGCCAGCAGCTTGGTTCCAGACTTCAGCTACACCTTC.